These T cell receptor beta chains were read from a single sample in a study of siplizumab effects on memory and regulatory T cells. Here immunoSEQ multiplex PCR was the method, and the copy in TCRdb shows in-frame clones only, minus some. The sample includes over 90,000 clones, about 94% of them seen just once. The material sequenced was CD4+ T cells sorted from blood. The receptors stem from a human donor in good health. The CDR3 runs from the conserved cysteine through the conserved F or W. A D gene is named only where the DNA matches it firmly. Not all rows give a size; the values are once, few, many and, for expanded clones, a class.

j_gene: TRBJ1-2
d_gene: TRBD1
v_gene: TRBV5-8
abundance: once
CDR3nt: TGTGCCAGCAGCTTAAACAGGGGGCGCCGTGGCTACACCTTC
CDR3aa: CASSLNRGRRGYTF

j_gene: TRBJ2-1
d_gene: .
v_gene: TRBV2
abundance: .
CDR3nt: TGTGCCAGCAGTGAATGGCTAGGCGATGAGCAGTTCTTC
CDR3aa: CASSEWLGDEQFF

j_gene: TRBJ2-7
d_gene: .
v_gene: TRBV4-1
abundance: .
CDR3nt: TGCGCCAGCAGCCAAGATTCGGGCGGGTTCGCCCTAATCTACGAGCAGTACTTC
CDR3aa: CASSQDSGGFALIYEQYF

j_gene: TRBJ2-7
d_gene: TRBD2
v_gene: TRBV28
abundance: .
CDR3nt: TGTGCCAGCAGCTTGACCTTCTCCAGCGGGGCGGTTTACGAGCAGTACTTC
CDR3aa: CASSLTFSSGAVYEQYF

j_gene: TRBJ2-2
d_gene: .
v_gene: TRBV6-4
abundance: .
CDR3nt: TGTGCCAGCAGTGTTCAGGAGGCCGGGGAGCTGTTTTTT
CDR3aa: CASSVQEAGELFF

j_gene: TRBJ2-7
d_gene: .
v_gene: TRBV11-3
abundance: .
CDR3nt: TGTGCCAGCAGCTTAGGGGGCCAACGAAGGAACTACGAGCAGTACTTC
CDR3aa: CASSLGGQRRNYEQYF

j_gene: TRBJ2-1
d_gene: TRBD2
v_gene: TRBV11-2
abundance: .
CDR3nt: TGTGCCAGCAGCGGGAGGGCCTTGGATGAGCAGTTCTTC
CDR3aa: CASSGRALDEQFF

j_gene: TRBJ2-7
d_gene: .
v_gene: TRBV5-1
abundance: .
CDR3nt: TGCGCCAGCAGCGCCGACAGGAGCTCCTACGAGCAGTACTTC
CDR3aa: CASSADRSSYEQYF

j_gene: TRBJ2-7
d_gene: TRBD2
v_gene: TRBV9
abundance: .
CDR3nt: TGTGCCAGCATTGGGACTACCGAAATCTACGAGCAGTACTTC
CDR3aa: CASIGTTEIYEQYF

j_gene: TRBJ2-1
d_gene: .
v_gene: TRBV29-1
abundance: once
CDR3nt: TGCAGCGTGAGTATCGTAAGTGAGCAGTTCTTC
CDR3aa: CSVSIVSEQFF

j_gene: TRBJ2-5
d_gene: .
v_gene: TRBV27
abundance: .
CDR3nt: TGTGCCAGCAGTCGGGGACGATTTGGAGAGACCCAGTACTTC
CDR3aa: CASSRGRFGETQYF

j_gene: TRBJ2-7
d_gene: .
v_gene: TRBV19
abundance: .
CDR3nt: TGTGCCAGTAGCCCAGGACGTAATCCACACTACGAGCAGTACTTC
CDR3aa: CASSPGRNPHYEQYF

j_gene: TRBJ2-5
d_gene: TRBD2
v_gene: TRBV29-1
abundance: once
CDR3nt: TGCAGCGTTGGGGCTAGCGGGAAGGAGACCCAGTACTTC
CDR3aa: CSVGASGKETQYF

j_gene: TRBJ2-2
d_gene: TRBD1
v_gene: TRBV28
abundance: .
CDR3nt: TGTGCCAGCACCCGGGGGACAGGGGGCCACATACCAAACACCGGGGAGCTGTTTTTT
CDR3aa: CASTRGTGGHIPNTGELFF

j_gene: TRBJ2-1
d_gene: .
v_gene: TRBV7-2
abundance: .
CDR3nt: TGTGCCAGCAGCTTTGCCTACTCCTACAATGAGCAGTTCTTC
CDR3aa: CASSFAYSYNEQFF

j_gene: TRBJ1-1
d_gene: .
v_gene: TRBV18
abundance: .
CDR3nt: TGTGCCAGCCGGTGGGAGGGCTCGAACACTGAAGCTTTCTTT
CDR3aa: CASRWEGSNTEAFF

j_gene: TRBJ2-7
d_gene: TRBD1
v_gene: TRBV4-1
abundance: .
CDR3nt: TGCGCCAGCAGCCATCTAAACAGGGGGAAAAAGGGCAACGAGCAGTACTTC
CDR3aa: CASSHLNRGKKGNEQYF

j_gene: TRBJ2-1
d_gene: TRBD2
v_gene: TRBV12-5
abundance: .
CDR3nt: TGTGCTAGTGGTTTGAGGGGGGTACTAGCGGGATCCAATGAGCAGTTCTTC
CDR3aa: CASGLRGVLAGSNEQFF

j_gene: TRBJ1-1
d_gene: .
v_gene: TRBV28
abundance: .
CDR3nt: TGTGCCAGCAGTGAATCGACCTCGTACAGGCAAGCTTTCTTT
CDR3aa: CASSESTSYRQAFF

j_gene: TRBJ2-2
d_gene: .
v_gene: TRBV23-1
abundance: .
CDR3nt: TGCGCCAGCAGTCAATCGGGCCAATATGGGGCCGGGGAGCTGTTTTTT
CDR3aa: CASSQSGQYGAGELFF

j_gene: TRBJ2-3
d_gene: TRBD2
v_gene: TRBV5-1
abundance: .
CDR3nt: TGCGCCAGCAGCTTGGGCAGCGGGAATTTAGATACGCAGTATTTT
CDR3aa: CASSLGSGNLDTQYF

j_gene: TRBJ2-3
d_gene: .
v_gene: TRBV15
abundance: .
CDR3nt: TGTGCCACCAGCAGAGCCCCCCGACAGCCTGGAGGCCCAGATACGCAGTATTTT
CDR3aa: CATSRAPRQPGGPDTQYF

j_gene: TRBJ1-5
d_gene: .
v_gene: TRBV5-6
abundance: .
CDR3nt: TGTGCCAGCAGCTTACAGGGAGGCCATCAGCCCCAGCATTTT
CDR3aa: CASSLQGGHQPQHF

j_gene: TRBJ1-5
d_gene: .
v_gene: TRBV5-3
abundance: .
CDR3nt: TGTGCCAGAAGCTCTTCAGGACAGTTGGGCAATCAGCCCCAGCATTTT
CDR3aa: CARSSSGQLGNQPQHF

j_gene: TRBJ2-7
d_gene: .
v_gene: TRBV7-9
abundance: .
CDR3nt: TGTGCCAGCAGCTCCCTCCTCGAGGACTACTACGAGCAGTACTTC
CDR3aa: CASSSLLEDYYEQYF

j_gene: TRBJ2-2
d_gene: .
v_gene: TRBV5-1
abundance: .
CDR3nt: TGCGCCAGCAGCTTGCCTGCAGCTGGCACCGGGGAGCTGTTTTTT
CDR3aa: CASSLPAAGTGELFF

j_gene: TRBJ2-1
d_gene: .
v_gene: TRBV28
abundance: .
CDR3nt: TGTGCCAGCAGCAGAAGCGTATTCTCCTACAATGAGCAGTTCTTC
CDR3aa: CASSRSVFSYNEQFF

j_gene: TRBJ1-5
d_gene: .
v_gene: TRBV20-1
abundance: .
CDR3nt: TGCAGTGCTAGACTCGGGCCCCAGCATTTT
CDR3aa: CSARLGPQHF

j_gene: TRBJ1-1
d_gene: TRBD1
v_gene: TRBV11-2
abundance: .
CDR3nt: TGTGCCAGCAGCCTGGACAGGGGCGCTGCTAACACTGAAGCTTTCTTT
CDR3aa: CASSLDRGAANTEAFF

j_gene: TRBJ1-3
d_gene: .
v_gene: TRBV28
abundance: .
CDR3nt: TGTGCCAGCAGTTCTGGGGACCGACGGGCCATATATTTT
CDR3aa: CASSSGDRRAIYF

j_gene: TRBJ1-4
d_gene: TRBD1
v_gene: TRBV5-1
abundance: once
CDR3nt: TGCGCCAGCAGCTTGGATCCTTCCGGGACAGGGTTGTTGACTAATGAAAAACTGTTTTTT
CDR3aa: CASSLDPSGTGLLTNEKLFF

j_gene: TRBJ1-2
d_gene: .
v_gene: TRBV10-3
abundance: .
CDR3nt: TGTGCCATCAGTGGGTTTGACAGCACCTATGGCTACACCTTC
CDR3aa: CAISGFDSTYGYTF

j_gene: TRBJ2-7
d_gene: TRBD1
v_gene: TRBV6-1
abundance: .
CDR3nt: TGTGCCAGCCTCAGGACAGGGACCTCCTACGAGCAGTACTTC
CDR3aa: CASLRTGTSYEQYF

j_gene: TRBJ1-1
d_gene: .
v_gene: TRBV6-5
abundance: .
CDR3nt: TGTGCCAGCAGCCGAAGTGGGGGGACGACTGAAGCTTTCTTT
CDR3aa: CASSRSGGTTEAFF

j_gene: TRBJ2-7
d_gene: .
v_gene: TRBV10-3
abundance: .
CDR3nt: TGTGCCATCAGTGAGTCGTTAGGAGACTACGAGCAGTACTTC
CDR3aa: CAISESLGDYEQYF

j_gene: TRBJ1-6
d_gene: .
v_gene: TRBV11-2
abundance: .
CDR3nt: TGTGCCAGCAGCTCCCATCCCTTGGTCACACGCTCACCCCTCCACTTT
CDR3aa: CASSSHPLVTRSPLHF